This T cell receptor (beta chain) was recovered during a study of T cells after yellow fever vaccination. Study-wide background: Low-cell-number fractions were prepared with SMART-Seq v4 Ultra Low Input.

Between the trimmed V and J ends, which lost 3 bases and 5 bases, there was a span of 14 bases. CDR1 KGHSH and CDR2 LQKENI come from the germline V gene. The CDR3 sequence is 14 residues long. UMIs and a universal primer site were added when TCR cDNA was made by 5'RACE template switching. In TCRdb, the 5' RACE reads were re-called with MiXCR into one record per CDR3 protein. The data contain 120,000 or so distinct CDR3 sequences, around 15% of them singletons. In regard to this clonotype: Its antigen is not identified.

Study-level points and caveats: Contaminating bulk clonotypes could be abundant in FACS-sorted repertoires. Booster sampling recovered most clones from primary vaccination (about 97% CD4, approximately 90% CD8).

This sample comprised CD8+ T cells sorted from PBMCs, obtained 5 days after the yellow fever booster vaccination. The sequence derives from a man between 18 and 29 years old who received the YFV17D yellow fever vaccine. The chain uses TRBV18 and TRBJ2-7; D ambiguous. In nucleotides, the CDR3 is TGTGCCAGCTCACCCCCTGCCGGAACCCACGAGCAGTACTTC. Translation: CASSPPAGTHEQYF.